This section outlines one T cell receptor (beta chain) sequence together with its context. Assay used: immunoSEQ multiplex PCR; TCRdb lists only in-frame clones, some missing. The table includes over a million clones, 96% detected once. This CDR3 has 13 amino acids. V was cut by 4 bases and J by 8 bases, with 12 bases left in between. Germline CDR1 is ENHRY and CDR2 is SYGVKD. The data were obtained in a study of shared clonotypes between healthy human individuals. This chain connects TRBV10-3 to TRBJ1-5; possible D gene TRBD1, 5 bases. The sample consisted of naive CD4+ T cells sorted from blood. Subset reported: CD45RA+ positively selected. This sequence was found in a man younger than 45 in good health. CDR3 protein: CAISVQAKEPQHF. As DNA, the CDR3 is TGTGCCATCAGTGTACAGGCCAAGGAGCCCCAGCATTTT.